This T cell receptor beta chain was captured in a study of T cell repertoires in cytomegalovirus infection. Study-wide context: Indications of both CMV infection and matching HLA type were provided by public TCR beta signatures. Study-level results: The study identified carriers of CMV plus the relevant HLA from cumulative public TCR beta family frequency. Dominant in the ex vivo response were TCR beta clonotypes restricted by HLA-C and specific for CMV.

This clonotype has a single count. Its antigen is as yet unknown. In TCRdb, the reads were re-called with MiXCR into one record per CDR3 protein. Of 900,000 to 950,000 distinct CDR3 sequences in the sample, roughly a third were seen once. CDR3 length equals 14 residues. Germline assignment: CDR1 SNHLY and CDR2 FYNNEI. The V end lost 6 bases, the J end lost 6 bases, and 18 bases lay between the germline ends. Sample: cultured CD8+ T cells from PBMCs, taken from culture after CMV antigen stimulation. The chain links TRBV2 to TRBJ2-7, with D maybe TRBD2 (6 bases). The TCR sequence derives from a human donor in good health (CMV status not recorded). Some clones in this sample may be carry-over from other donors' samples. The CDR3 here is CASSVPTSLLEQYV. The CDR3 DNA is TGTGCCAGCAGCGTACCAACTAGCCTTCTCGAGCAGTACGTC.